This entry describes one T cell receptor beta chain. The antigen is unknown. The record originates from a study of blood T cells in healthy people across ages. Broader study findings: Comparison with aged donors showed that long-lived donors had more naive CD4+ cells and higher diversity.

Per the germline V gene, CDR1 is SEHNR and CDR2 is FQNEAQ (reference sequence). The CDR3 sequence is 16 residues long. Losses at the gene ends were 10 bases for V and 1 base for J; bases not matched to a gene: 8. Next came a second PCR, run for roughly 6 to 11 cycles, which used a sample-barcoded 5' primer along with a J-beta primer mix. In TCRdb, the 5' RACE reads were re-called with MiXCR into one record per CDR3 protein. The sample includes about 1.8 million distinct CDR3 sequences, about 49% of them seen just once. This sequence originates from a woman aged 40 to 55 in good health. Sequenced material: blood. This chain uses TRBV7-9 with TRBJ2-3, with 13 nucleotides matching TRBD2. The CDR3 DNA follows: TGTGCCAACACCGGGACTAGCGGGGCGGGCACAGATACGCAGTATTTT. Residues: CANTGTSGAGTDTQYF. The variable domain in full, with the rest retrieved from reference TRBV7-9 and TRBJ2-3, is DTGVSQNPRHKITKRGQNVTFRCDPISEHNRLYWYRQTLGQGPEFLTYFQNEAQLEKSRLLSDRFSAERPKGSFSTLEIQRTEQGDSAMYLCANTGTSGAGTDTQYFGPGTRLTVL.